The source of this T cell receptor beta chain is a study of radiotherapy plus CTLA-4 blockade in lung cancer (dated by TCRdb to between 2017 and 2018). With regard to the full study: Objective responses were observed in roughly a sixth of enrolled patients, and disease control was achieved in roughly 29%. Points the paper makes about the study in general: After treatment with radiotherapy and ipilimumab, TCR clones that originated in tumors expanded in peripheral blood. Increased serum interferon-beta after radiation, together with early dynamic changes in blood T cell clones, were reported to be the strongest predictors of response.

The library was obtained by the immunoSEQ multiplex PCR assay. This immuneACCESS table, as held by TCRdb, lists in-frame sequences with V and J called but not all clones. Of the missing ones, under half trace to an unresolved V gene in checked studies; the others have no known cause. In all, the sample holds roughly 42,000 clones, and about four fifths of those were seen once. Clones ranked in the top ten supply about a quarter of the sample. Focal radiation therapy combined with CTLA-4 blockade (ipilimumab) was tested in patients with chemo-refractory metastatic non-small-cell lung cancer. For this clone: No cognate antigen has been identified for it. Base-call qualities are not available, and no considerably larger clone is one nucleotide away.

The CDR3 runs 14 residues from the cysteine to the phenylalanine. Of all the DNA, just the CDR3 is kept, 42 bases in frame from base 1. In the germline V gene (reference sequence), CDR1 corresponds to SEHNR and CDR2 to FQNEAQ. The junction shows trimming of 4 bases on V and 0 bases on J, plus 6 bases between the germline ends. Recombination joined TRBV7-9 with TRBJ1-4; the D gene identity is not certain. The TCR comes from a human donor with non-small cell lung cancer that progressed on radiotherapy plus ipilimumab. The sample here was peripheral blood, taken from a patient treated with radiotherapy plus ipilimumab. In nucleotide form, the sequence is TGTGCCAGCAGCTCCGAGACAACTAATGAAAAACTGTTTTTT. It translates to CASSSETTNEKLFF. The variable domain in full, with residues beyond the CDR3 obtained from the reference TRBV7-9 and TRBJ1-4 genes, is DTGVSQNPRHKITKRGQNVTFRCDPISEHNRLYWYRQTLGQGPEFLTYFQNEAQLEKSRLLSDRFSAERPKGSFSTLEIQRTEQGDSAMYLCASSSETTNEKLFFGSGTQLSVL.